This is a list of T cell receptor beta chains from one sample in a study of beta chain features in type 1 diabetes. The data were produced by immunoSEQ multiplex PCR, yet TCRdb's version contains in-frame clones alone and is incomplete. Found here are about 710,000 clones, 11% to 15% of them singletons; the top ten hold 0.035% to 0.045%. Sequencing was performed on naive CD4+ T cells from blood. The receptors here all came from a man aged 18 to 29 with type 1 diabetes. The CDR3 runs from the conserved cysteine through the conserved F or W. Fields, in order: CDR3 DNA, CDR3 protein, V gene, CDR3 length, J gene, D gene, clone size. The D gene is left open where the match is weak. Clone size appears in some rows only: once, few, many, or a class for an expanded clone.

cdr3_nt: TGTGCCAGCACCAACCGGGAGGCTAGCACAGATACGCAGTATTTT
cdr3_aa: CASTNREASTDTQYF
v_call: TRBV5-4
cdr3_length: 15
j_call: TRBJ2-3
d_call: TRBD2
clone_size: NA

cdr3_nt: TGTGCCAGTAGCGGGGGCGGCACAGATACGCAGTATTTT
cdr3_aa: CASSGGGTDTQYF
v_call: TRBV19
cdr3_length: 13
j_call: TRBJ2-3
d_call: NA
clone_size: NA

cdr3_nt: TGTGCCTGGAGTGTAGCCGGGGGCAGCTCCTACGAGCAGTACTTC
cdr3_aa: CAWSVAGGSSYEQYF
v_call: TRBV30
cdr3_length: 15
j_call: TRBJ2-7
d_call: NA
clone_size: NA

cdr3_nt: TGCGCCAGCAGCCAAGGTCCGGCGGTAGGCACAGATACGCAGTATTTT
cdr3_aa: CASSQGPAVGTDTQYF
v_call: TRBV4-3
cdr3_length: 16
j_call: TRBJ2-3
d_call: NA
clone_size: few

cdr3_nt: TGCGCCAGCAGCTTACTGTCTGTAAACGGCGGGAGCTCCTACGAGCAGTACTTC
cdr3_aa: CASSLLSVNGGSSYEQYF
v_call: TRBV4-1
cdr3_length: 18
j_call: TRBJ2-7
d_call: TRBD2
clone_size: few

cdr3_nt: TGTGCCTGGAGCTACCGGGACAGGGTGTACGAGCAGTACTTC
cdr3_aa: CAWSYRDRVYEQYF
v_call: TRBV30
cdr3_length: 14
j_call: TRBJ2-7
d_call: TRBD1
clone_size: few

cdr3_nt: TGTGCCAGCAGTTACTCGACCAGGGCGGAGGGCTACACCTTC
cdr3_aa: CASSYSTRAEGYTF
v_call: TRBV6-5
cdr3_length: 14
j_call: TRBJ1-2
d_call: NA
clone_size: NA

cdr3_nt: TGTGCCAGCAGTGGACCCGGGACAGGGGAGGTTGGCTACACCTTC
cdr3_aa: CASSGPGTGEVGYTF
v_call: TRBV28
cdr3_length: 15
j_call: TRBJ1-2
d_call: TRBD1
clone_size: few

cdr3_nt: TGTGCCACCAGCCACAGGGGAGTAGCTGAAAAACTGTTTTTT
cdr3_aa: CATSHRGVAEKLFF
v_call: TRBV15
cdr3_length: 14
j_call: TRBJ1-4
d_call: TRBD1
clone_size: NA

cdr3_nt: TGTGCCAGCAGCACCCAGGACAGTCCATATCAGCCCCAGCATTTT
cdr3_aa: CASSTQDSPYQPQHF
v_call: TRBV4-2
cdr3_length: 15
j_call: TRBJ1-5
d_call: NA
clone_size: NA

cdr3_nt: TGTGCCACCAGCAGAGGTCTAGATGTGACAGATACGCAGTATTTT
cdr3_aa: CATSRGLDVTDTQYF
v_call: TRBV15
cdr3_length: 15
j_call: TRBJ2-3
d_call: NA
clone_size: few

cdr3_nt: TGCGCCAGCGGCGGGGGGAACCCCCAAGAGACCCAGTACTTC
cdr3_aa: CASGGGNPQETQYF
v_call: TRBV5-1
cdr3_length: 14
j_call: TRBJ2-5
d_call: TRBD2
clone_size: few

cdr3_nt: TGCGCCAGCAGCCCGGAGGGGGCGGCAGATACGCAGTATTTT
cdr3_aa: CASSPEGAADTQYF
v_call: TRBV5-1
cdr3_length: 14
j_call: TRBJ2-3
d_call: NA
clone_size: NA

cdr3_nt: TGCAGTGCTAGTCGCTTGGATACGCAGTATTTT
cdr3_aa: CSASRLDTQYF
v_call: TRBV20-1
cdr3_length: 11
j_call: TRBJ2-3
d_call: NA
clone_size: NA

cdr3_nt: TGTGCCAGCAGTTCCGGAGGGGGAATGACAGATACGCAGTATTTT
cdr3_aa: CASSSGGGMTDTQYF
v_call: TRBV27
cdr3_length: 15
j_call: TRBJ2-3
d_call: NA
clone_size: NA

cdr3_nt: TGTGCCAGCAGCCCGGGACAGGATAATGAAAAACTGTTTTTT
cdr3_aa: CASSPGQDNEKLFF
v_call: TRBV11-2
cdr3_length: 14
j_call: TRBJ1-4
d_call: TRBD1
clone_size: NA

cdr3_nt: TGCGCCAGCAGCTTAACAGGGATGAATGAGCAGTTCTTC
cdr3_aa: CASSLTGMNEQFF
v_call: TRBV5-1
cdr3_length: 13
j_call: TRBJ2-1
d_call: NA
clone_size: few

cdr3_nt: TGTGCCAGCAGCCAAGAGTCGAGCACAGATACGCAGTATTTT
cdr3_aa: CASSQESSTDTQYF
v_call: TRBV4-2
cdr3_length: 14
j_call: TRBJ2-3
d_call: NA
clone_size: NA

cdr3_nt: TGTGCCAGCAGCGCGAGCTGGGGGGAGACCCAGTACTTC
cdr3_aa: CASSASWGETQYF
v_call: TRBV9
cdr3_length: 13
j_call: TRBJ2-5
d_call: NA
clone_size: NA

cdr3_nt: TGTGCCAGCAGTACGGTGGGACAGGGGAGCAGTAAGACCCAGTACTTC
cdr3_aa: CASSTVGQGSSKTQYF
v_call: TRBV28
cdr3_length: 16
j_call: TRBJ2-5
d_call: TRBD1
clone_size: NA

cdr3_nt: TGTGCCAGCAGCCAAGAAAAGACCCCCCTCCACTTT
cdr3_aa: CASSQEKTPLHF
v_call: TRBV4-2
cdr3_length: 12
j_call: TRBJ1-6
d_call: NA
clone_size: few

cdr3_nt: TGTGCCAGCAGCTCAGGAAATCAGCCCCAGCATTTT
cdr3_aa: CASSSGNQPQHF
v_call: TRBV7-9
cdr3_length: 12
j_call: TRBJ1-5
d_call: NA
clone_size: NA

cdr3_nt: TGTGCCAGCAGTTTGACAGGGAGGCATGAGCAGTTCTTC
cdr3_aa: CASSLTGRHEQFF
v_call: TRBV6-5
cdr3_length: 13
j_call: TRBJ2-1
d_call: NA
clone_size: NA

cdr3_nt: TGTGCCACCAGCTCGCGGACAGATACGCAGTATTTT
cdr3_aa: CATSSRTDTQYF
v_call: TRBV15
cdr3_length: 12
j_call: TRBJ2-3
d_call: NA
clone_size: NA

cdr3_nt: TGCAGCGCTGGGGGGACAGGGGGTCCCTACGAGCAGTACTTC
cdr3_aa: CSAGGTGGPYEQYF
v_call: TRBV29-1
cdr3_length: 14
j_call: TRBJ2-7
d_call: TRBD1
clone_size: NA

cdr3_nt: TGCAGCGTTGGGGACAGGGGTGAAAAACTGTTTTTT
cdr3_aa: CSVGDRGEKLFF
v_call: TRBV29-1
cdr3_length: 12
j_call: TRBJ1-4
d_call: TRBD1
clone_size: NA

cdr3_nt: TGTGCCAGCACCCTTGGGGCCAGAAACTCCTACGAGCAGTACTTC
cdr3_aa: CASTLGARNSYEQYF
v_call: TRBV7-2
cdr3_length: 15
j_call: TRBJ2-7
d_call: NA
clone_size: NA

cdr3_nt: TGCAGCGTTGCTACGGGCTACTCTGGAAACACCATATATTTT
cdr3_aa: CSVATGYSGNTIYF
v_call: TRBV29-1
cdr3_length: 14
j_call: TRBJ1-3
d_call: NA
clone_size: NA

cdr3_nt: TGTGCCAGCAGCCCCAGGGACCGGTCCTACAATGAGCAGTTCTTC
cdr3_aa: CASSPRDRSYNEQFF
v_call: TRBV14
cdr3_length: 15
j_call: TRBJ2-1
d_call: NA
clone_size: few

cdr3_nt: TGCAGTGCTAGAAATGATTCACCCCTCCACTTT
cdr3_aa: CSARNDSPLHF
v_call: TRBV20-1
cdr3_length: 11
j_call: TRBJ1-6
d_call: NA
clone_size: few

cdr3_nt: TGTGCCAGCAGTCTTCGGACTGGATACGAGCAGTACTTC
cdr3_aa: CASSLRTGYEQYF
v_call: TRBV2
cdr3_length: 13
j_call: TRBJ2-7
d_call: NA
clone_size: few

cdr3_nt: TGCGCCAGCAGCCTAGGGATTAGCTCCTATAATTCACCCCCCCACTTT
cdr3_aa: CASSLGISSYNSPPHF
v_call: TRBV4-1
cdr3_length: 16
j_call: TRBJ1-6
d_call: NA
clone_size: NA

cdr3_nt: TGCGCCAGCAGCCAAGGCTTAGCGGGAGTTACCTACGAGCAGTACTTC
cdr3_aa: CASSQGLAGVTYEQYF
v_call: TRBV4-1
cdr3_length: 16
j_call: TRBJ2-7
d_call: TRBD2
clone_size: NA

cdr3_nt: TGTGCCAGCAGTAGAATACCCTACGAGCAGTACTTC
cdr3_aa: CASSRIPYEQYF
v_call: TRBV27
cdr3_length: 12
j_call: TRBJ2-7
d_call: NA
clone_size: NA

cdr3_nt: TGCGCCAGCAGCTTAGATGAAGAGACCCAGTACTTC
cdr3_aa: CASSLDEETQYF
v_call: TRBV5-1
cdr3_length: 12
j_call: TRBJ2-5
d_call: NA
clone_size: NA

cdr3_nt: TGTGCCAGCTCACCAATTTGGGGAGATAATTCACCCCTCCACTTT
cdr3_aa: CASSPIWGDNSPLHF
v_call: TRBV18
cdr3_length: 15
j_call: TRBJ1-6
d_call: NA
clone_size: few

cdr3_nt: TGTGCCAGCAGTTACGGCTCGGGGACTAGGAACAATGAGCAGTTCTTC
cdr3_aa: CASSYGSGTRNNEQFF
v_call: TRBV6-6
cdr3_length: 16
j_call: TRBJ2-1
d_call: TRBD2
clone_size: NA

cdr3_nt: TGTGCCAGCAGTCAAGAGGGCAGGGGCACTGAAGCTTTCTTT
cdr3_aa: CASSQEGRGTEAFF
v_call: TRBV6-5
cdr3_length: 14
j_call: TRBJ1-1
d_call: NA
clone_size: NA

cdr3_nt: TGTGCCAGCCTTAATTGGGATCGAGACTATGGCTACACCTTC
cdr3_aa: CASLNWDRDYGYTF
v_call: TRBV6-6
cdr3_length: 14
j_call: TRBJ1-2
d_call: NA
clone_size: few

cdr3_nt: TGTGCCAGCAGCTTGGGGCAGGGTGGCTACAATGAGCAGTTCTTC
cdr3_aa: CASSLGQGGYNEQFF
v_call: TRBV5-4
cdr3_length: 15
j_call: TRBJ2-1
d_call: NA
clone_size: NA

cdr3_nt: TGTGCCAGCAGCTTGTTAACAGGGGCGCTGGGAACTGAAGCTTTCTTT
cdr3_aa: CASSLLTGALGTEAFF
v_call: TRBV7-2
cdr3_length: 16
j_call: TRBJ1-1
d_call: TRBD1
clone_size: once

cdr3_nt: TGTGCCAGCACCCCCGGACAGTCATTCACCGGGGAGCTGTTTTTT
cdr3_aa: CASTPGQSFTGELFF
v_call: TRBV5-6
cdr3_length: 15
j_call: TRBJ2-2
d_call: NA
clone_size: few